This T cell receptor (beta chain) was obtained from a study of radiotherapy plus CTLA-4 blockade in lung cancer (dated by TCRdb to the late 2010s). Regarding the study in general: Objective responses were observed in 18% of enrolled patients, and disease control was achieved in around 30%. Points the paper makes about the study in general: After treatment with radiotherapy and ipilimumab, TCR clones that originated in tumors expanded in peripheral blood. The strongest predictors of response, as reported, were early dynamic changes in blood T cell clones along with a rise in serum interferon-beta after radiation.

From the cysteine up to the phenylalanine, the CDR3 has a length of 18 residues. The entry retains the CDR3 DNA only, 54 bases that are in frame from base 1. The junction shows trimming of 3 bases on V and 0 bases on J, plus 16 bases between the germline ends. Per the germline V gene, SGHRS is the CDR1 and YFSETQ is the CDR2. A note on this clone: It lacks a known antigen. Base qualities are not provided; no much larger clone lies one nucleotide away.

Focal radiation therapy combined with CTLA-4 blockade (ipilimumab) was tested in patients with chemo-refractory metastatic non-small-cell lung cancer. The library relied on the immunoSEQ multiplex PCR assay. TCRdb provides this immuneACCESS table in a form limited to in-frame rearrangements. Some clones are lacking; in checked studies, under half of them reflect an unresolved V gene, and why the rest are absent is not known. The sample table lists about 32,000 clones, roughly four fifths of them with a count of one. Together, the top ten hold 20% to 25% of the sample. The chain is encoded by TRBV5-1 joined to TRBJ2-6, and the D gene may be TRBD2, 5 bases matching. The sequencing here drew on peripheral blood, taken from a patient treated with radiotherapy plus ipilimumab. This TCR was sampled from a human donor with non-small cell lung cancer that progressed on radiotherapy plus ipilimumab. The CDR3 is CASSSAAGEISGANVLTF. DNA sequence: TGCGCCAGCAGCTCAGCGGCAGGAGAAATCTCTGGGGCCAACGTCCTGACTTTC.